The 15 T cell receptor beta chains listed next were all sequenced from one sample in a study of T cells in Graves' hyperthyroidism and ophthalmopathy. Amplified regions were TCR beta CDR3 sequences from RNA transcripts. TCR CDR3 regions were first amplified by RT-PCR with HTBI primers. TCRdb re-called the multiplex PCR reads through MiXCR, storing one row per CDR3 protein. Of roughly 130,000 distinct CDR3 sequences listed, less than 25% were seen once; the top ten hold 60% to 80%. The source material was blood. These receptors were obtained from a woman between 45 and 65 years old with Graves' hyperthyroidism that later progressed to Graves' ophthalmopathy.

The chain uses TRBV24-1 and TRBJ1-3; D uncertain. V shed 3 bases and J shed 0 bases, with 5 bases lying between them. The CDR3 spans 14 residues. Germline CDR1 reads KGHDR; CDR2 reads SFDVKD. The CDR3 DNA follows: TGTGCCACCAGTGATAGCCCCTCTGGAAACACCATATATTTT. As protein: CATSDSPSGNTIYF.

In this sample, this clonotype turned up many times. The CDR3 DNA reads TGTGCCAGCAGTTCTAGCGGGATCTCCTACAATGAGCAGTTCTTC. Its translation is CASSSSGISYNEQFF. The rearrangement uses TRBV28 and TRBJ2-1; TRBD2 matches at 9 bases. This CDR3 region has 15 residues. CDR1 and CDR2 (germline): MDHEN, SYDVKM. With V trimmed by 4 bases and J by 0 bases, 1 base remained unmatched.

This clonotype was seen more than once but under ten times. The CDR3 loop reads CASSLDRTGGNTEAFF. The CDR3 bases are TGTGCCAGCAGCTTAGACCGGACAGGGGGGAACACTGAAGCTTTCTTT. This chain connects TRBV11-2 to TRBJ1-1; 10 bases match TRBD1. The CDR3 spans 16 residues. J lost 1 base, V lost 0 bases, and 2 bases had no gene match. CDR1 is SGHAT, CDR2 FQNNGV, per germline.

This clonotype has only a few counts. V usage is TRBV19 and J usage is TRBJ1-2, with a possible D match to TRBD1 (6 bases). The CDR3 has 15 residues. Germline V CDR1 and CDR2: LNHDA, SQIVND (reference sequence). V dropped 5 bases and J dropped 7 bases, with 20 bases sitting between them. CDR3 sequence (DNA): TGTGCCAGTAGTTCTGGGACACCCTCTGGCTCTGGCTACACCTTC. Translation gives CASSSGTPSGSGYTF.

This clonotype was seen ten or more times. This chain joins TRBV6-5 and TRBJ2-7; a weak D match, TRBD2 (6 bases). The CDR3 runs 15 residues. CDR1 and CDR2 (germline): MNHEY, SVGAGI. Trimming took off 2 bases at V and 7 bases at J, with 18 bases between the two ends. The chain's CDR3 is CASSYGLGGADEQYF. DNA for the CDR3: TGTGCCAGCAGTTACGGCCTGGGAGGAGCCGATGAGCAGTACTTC.

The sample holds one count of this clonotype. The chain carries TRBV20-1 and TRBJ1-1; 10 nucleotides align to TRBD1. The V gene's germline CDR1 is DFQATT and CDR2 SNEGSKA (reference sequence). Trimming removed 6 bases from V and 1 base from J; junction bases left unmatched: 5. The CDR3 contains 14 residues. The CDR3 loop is CSAPGQGGNTEAFF. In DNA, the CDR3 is TGCAGTGCCCCCGGACAGGGGGGGAACACTGAAGCTTTCTTT.

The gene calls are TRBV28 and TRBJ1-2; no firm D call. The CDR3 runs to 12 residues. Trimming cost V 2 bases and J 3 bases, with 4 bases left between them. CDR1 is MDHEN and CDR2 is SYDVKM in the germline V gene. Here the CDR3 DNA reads TGTGCCAGCAGTTTAGTGGACTATGGCTACACCTTC. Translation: CASSLVDYGYTF.

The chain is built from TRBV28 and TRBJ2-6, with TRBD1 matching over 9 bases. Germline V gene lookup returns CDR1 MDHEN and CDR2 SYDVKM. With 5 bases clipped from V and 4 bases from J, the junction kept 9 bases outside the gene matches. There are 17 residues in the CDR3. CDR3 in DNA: TGTGCCAGCAGTCCCTGGACAGGGGAGTCCGGGGCCAACGTCCTGACTTTC. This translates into CASSPWTGESGANVLTF.

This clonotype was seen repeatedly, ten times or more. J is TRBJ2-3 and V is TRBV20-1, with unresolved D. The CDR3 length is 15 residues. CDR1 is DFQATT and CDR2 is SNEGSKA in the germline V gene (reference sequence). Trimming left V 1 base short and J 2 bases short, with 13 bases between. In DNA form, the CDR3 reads TGCAGTGCTAGAGCTCCCCCGAGATCCACAGATACGCAGTATTTT. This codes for CSARAPPRSTDTQYF.

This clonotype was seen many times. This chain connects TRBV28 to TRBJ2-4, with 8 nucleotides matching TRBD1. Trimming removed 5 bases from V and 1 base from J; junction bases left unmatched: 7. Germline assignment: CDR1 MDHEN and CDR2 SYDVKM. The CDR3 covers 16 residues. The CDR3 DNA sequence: TGTGCCAGCAGTAGACCGGGACAGGACGCCAAAAACATTCAGTACTTC. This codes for CASSRPGQDAKNIQYF.

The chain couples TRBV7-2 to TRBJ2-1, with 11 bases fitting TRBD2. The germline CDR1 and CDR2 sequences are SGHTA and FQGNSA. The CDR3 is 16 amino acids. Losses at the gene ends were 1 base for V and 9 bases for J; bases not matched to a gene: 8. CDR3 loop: CASSLVAGGPKGEQFF. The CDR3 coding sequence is TGTGCCAGCAGCTTAGTAGCGGGAGGGCCGAAGGGTGAGCAGTTCTTC.

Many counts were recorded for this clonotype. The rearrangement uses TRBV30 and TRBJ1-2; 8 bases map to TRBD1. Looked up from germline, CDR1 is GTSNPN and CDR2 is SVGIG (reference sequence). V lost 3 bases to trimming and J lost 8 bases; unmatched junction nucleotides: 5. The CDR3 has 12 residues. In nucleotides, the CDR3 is TGTGCCTGGAGCCAGGGGGCGCGGGGCTACACCTTC. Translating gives CAWSQGARGYTF.

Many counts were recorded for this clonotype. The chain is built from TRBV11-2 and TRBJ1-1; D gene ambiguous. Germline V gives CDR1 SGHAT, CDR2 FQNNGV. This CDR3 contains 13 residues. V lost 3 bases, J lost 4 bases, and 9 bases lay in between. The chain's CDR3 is CASSFPGSTEAFF. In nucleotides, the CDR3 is TGTGCCAGCAGCTTTCCGGGGAGCACTGAAGCTTTCTTT.

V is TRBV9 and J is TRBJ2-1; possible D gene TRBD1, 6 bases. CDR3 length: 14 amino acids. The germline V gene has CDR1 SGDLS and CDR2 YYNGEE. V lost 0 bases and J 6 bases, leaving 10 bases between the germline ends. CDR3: CASSVGEGGNEQFF. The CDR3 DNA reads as TGTGCCAGCAGCGTAGGGGAAGGGGGCAATGAGCAGTTCTTC.

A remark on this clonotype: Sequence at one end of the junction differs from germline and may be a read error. CDR3: CARSWTGASEKLFF. In DNA form, the CDR3 reads TGTGCCCGCAGCTGGACAGGGGCTTCTGAAAAACTGTTTTTT. This rearrangement joins TRBV11-2 to TRBJ1-4, with 9 bases identical to TRBD1. CDR3 length: 14 residues. Germline V gives CDR1 SGHAT, CDR2 FQNNGV.